Listed below are T cell receptor beta chains from one sample, sequenced in a study of blood T cell repertoires in COVID-19. Sequencing was performed with immunoSEQ multiplex PCR; in TCRdb, only in-frame clones are kept and a portion is missing. The table has roughly 17,000 clones, roughly 89% seen once. The sample taken for sequencing was peripheral blood. These TCRs come from a human donor in a cohort sampled during active COVID-19. Both conserved end residues are part of each CDR3. The D gene is left open where the match is weak. Where a row states a size, it is once, few, many or the class of an expanded clone; other rows omit it.

j_gene,abundance,v_gene,d_gene,CDR3aa,CDR3nt
TRBJ2-3,NA,TRBV5-5,NA,CASSFGVLDTQYF,TGTGCCAGCAGCTTCGGGGTCCTAGATACGCAGTATTTT
TRBJ1-2,NA,TRBV18,NA,CASSPVSSDTNYGYTF,TGTGCCAGCTCACCCGTTTCGTCCGACACTAACTATGGCTACACCTTC
TRBJ2-7,NA,TRBV7-9,TRBD1,CASSLGQFYEQYF,TGTGCCAGCAGCTTGGGACAGTTTTACGAGCAGTACTTC
TRBJ2-7,NA,TRBV6-5,NA,CASSYSWLVGYEQYF,TGTGCCAGCAGTTACTCGTGGCTCGTCGGGTACGAGCAGTACTTC
TRBJ1-1,NA,TRBV11-2,NA,CASRWGQTNTEAFF,TGTGCCAGCCGATGGGGGCAGACAAACACTGAAGCTTTCTTT
TRBJ1-1,NA,TRBV11-3,NA,CASSNPGTEAFF,TGTGCCAGCAGTAATCCGGGAACTGAAGCTTTCTTT
TRBJ2-2,NA,TRBV7-3,NA,CASSLSTANTGELFF,TGTGCCAGCAGCTTATCCACAGCCAACACCGGGGAGCTGTTTTTT
TRBJ1-1,NA,TRBV19,TRBD1,CASSIATGMGNTEAFF,TGTGCCAGTAGTATAGCGACAGGGATGGGGAACACTGAAGCTTTCTTT
TRBJ1-1,NA,TRBV6-5,TRBD1,CASSRQGTEAFF,TGTGCCAGCAGTAGACAGGGAACTGAAGCTTTCTTT
TRBJ1-1,NA,TRBV29-1,NA,CSADRSGTEAFF,TGCAGCGCTGACAGGTCGGGAACTGAAGCTTTCTTT
TRBJ2-5,NA,TRBV11-2,TRBD2,CASSLRLAGLRETQYF,TGTGCCAGCAGCTTACGTCTAGCGGGACTGCGAGAGACCCAGTACTTC
TRBJ2-7,once,TRBV18,NA,CASSPRDNHYEQYF,TGTGCCAGCTCACCCCGGGACAACCACTACGAGCAGTACTTC
TRBJ1-3,NA,TRBV6-5,TRBD1,CATSLDRGPGNTIYF,TGTGCCACCTCGTTGGACAGGGGACCTGGAAACACCATATATTTT
TRBJ1-1,NA,TRBV6-2/TRBV6-3,NA,CASSPGPFPQGDLGNTEAFF,TGTGCCAGCAGCCCCGGTCCTTTCCCACAGGGAGATTTGGGGAACACTGAAGCTTTCTTT
TRBJ1-4,NA,TRBV5-1,NA,CASSDVRGEKLFF,TGCGCCAGCAGCGACGTGAGGGGGGAAAAACTGTTTTTT
TRBJ1-2,NA,TRBV10-3,NA,CAISGEVGYGYTF,TGTGCCATCAGTGGGGAGGTCGGCTATGGCTACACCTTC
TRBJ1-1,NA,TRBV3-1/TRBV3-2,NA,CASSQDVLGGEAFF,TGTGCCAGCAGCCAAGATGTTCTAGGGGGAGAGGCTTTCTTT
TRBJ1-2,few,TRBV28,TRBD1,CASRETGGFGYTF,TGTGCCAGCAGAGAGACAGGGGGCTTTGGCTACACCTTC
TRBJ2-1,NA,TRBV7-8,TRBD1,CASRATGGIYNEQFF,TGTGCCAGCAGGGCGACAGGGGGAATCTACAATGAGCAGTTCTTC
TRBJ1-6,NA,TRBV9,NA,CASSRRQDYNSPLHF,TGTGCCAGCAGCAGACGACAGGACTATAATTCACCCCTCCACTTT
TRBJ1-6,NA,TRBV6-5,TRBD1,CASSPRGQANSPLHF,TGTGCCAGCAGTCCCCGGGGACAGGCTAATTCACCCCTCCACTTT
TRBJ2-3,NA,TRBV5-1,TRBD1,CASSSDRGADTQYF,TGCGCCAGCAGCTCCGACAGGGGCGCAGATACGCAGTATTTT
TRBJ1-4,NA,TRBV19,NA,CASSPIPTQGWDEKLFF,TGTGCCAGTAGTCCGATACCGACCCAGGGCTGGGATGAAAAACTGTTTTTT
TRBJ1-1,NA,TRBV2,NA,CASSDWGENTEAFF,TGTGCCAGCAGTGACTGGGGAGAGAACACTGAAGCTTTCTTT
TRBJ1-1,NA,TRBV19,NA,CASSTTGSNTEAFF,TGTGCCAGTAGCACAACAGGTTCGAACACTGAAGCTTTCTTT
TRBJ1-5,NA,TRBV11-3,NA,CASTSRYSNQPQHF,TGTGCCAGCACCTCGAGATATAGCAATCAGCCCCAGCATTTT
TRBJ2-7,NA,TRBV2,NA,CASRSDSYEQYF,TGTGCCAGCAGATCGGACAGCTACGAGCAATACTTC
TRBJ2-1,few,TRBV2,TRBD2,CASRSGTSDHEQFF,TGTGCCAGCAGATCCGGGACTAGCGACCATGAGCAGTTCTTC
TRBJ1-1,NA,TRBV2,NA,CASSSQGRTEAFF,TGTGCCAGCAGTTCACAGGGTCGCACTGAAGCTTTCTTT
TRBJ2-5,once,TRBV9,NA,CASSVSGAGETQYF,TGTGCCAGCAGCGTATCAGGGGCTGGGGAGACCCAGTACTTC
TRBJ2-7,once,TRBV7-2,TRBD2,CASSQRGLAGVPTSYEQYF,TGTGCCAGCAGCCAAAGAGGGCTAGCGGGAGTCCCGACCTCCTACGAGCAGTACTTC
TRBJ2-2,NA,TRBV6-5,NA,CASRETLSGELFF,TGTGCCAGCAGAGAGACTTTGAGTGGGGAGCTGTTTTTT
TRBJ2-6,NA,TRBV2,NA,CASSLDSGANVLTF,TGTGCCAGCAGTTTAGACTCTGGGGCCAACGTCCTGACTTTC
TRBJ2-3,NA,TRBV20-1,NA,CSARGWPTQYF,TGCAGTGCTAGAGGGTGGCCTACGCAGTATTTT
TRBJ2-5,NA,TRBV9,TRBD2,CASSVETSGRGVQETQYF,TGTGCCAGCAGCGTAGAGACTAGCGGGAGGGGTGTCCAAGAGACCCAGTACTTC
TRBJ1-4,NA,TRBV28,NA,CATTGELGEKLFF,TGTGCCACCACAGGCGAACTGGGTGAAAAACTGTTTTTT
TRBJ1-2,NA,TRBV27,NA,CASSLRGAVGYTF,TGTGCCAGCAGTTTACGGGGGGCAGTCGGCTACACCTTC
TRBJ1-2,NA,TRBV12-3/TRBV12-4,NA,CASSTGSGYTF,TGTGCCAGCAGCACAGGGAGCGGCTACACCTTC
TRBJ1-5,once,TRBV15,TRBD1,CATRQGSQIYSNQPQHF,TGTGCCACAAGACAGGGGAGTCAAATTTATAGCAATCAGCCCCAGCATTTT
TRBJ2-1,NA,TRBV21-1,NA,CASRRGGGSSYNEQFF,TGTGCCAGCAGGCGAGGGGGGGGGAGCTCCTACAATGAGCAGTTCTTC
TRBJ2-1,NA,TRBV29-1,TRBD2,CSVWTSGVLGDEQFF,TGCAGCGTATGGACTAGCGGGGTCCTTGGGGATGAGCAGTTCTTC
TRBJ2-1,NA,TRBV5-6,TRBD2,CASSFSGRDNEQFF,TGTGCCAGCAGCTTCAGCGGGAGGGACAATGAGCAGTTCTTC
TRBJ2-5,NA,TRBV3-1/TRBV3-2,NA,CASSQGRGQETQYF,TGTGCCAGCAGCCAGGGGAGGGGGCAAGAGACCCAGTACTTC
TRBJ2-7,NA,TRBV19,NA,CASSRFTGSGYEQYF,TGTGCCAGTAGTAGATTCACAGGGAGTGGGTACGAGCAGTACTTC
TRBJ2-7,NA,TRBV6-5,TRBD1,CASSYRDRGTYEQYF,TGTGCCAGCAGTTACAGGGACAGGGGCACCTACGAGCAGTACTTC
TRBJ1-2,NA,TRBV6-5,TRBD1,CASRETGNGYTF,TGTGCCAGCAGGGAGACAGGGAATGGCTACACCTTC
TRBJ2-1,NA,TRBV28,TRBD1,CASSLWLQGNEQFF,TGTGCCAGCAGTTTATGGCTACAGGGGAATGAGCAGTTCTTC
TRBJ2-3,once,TRBV5-1,TRBD2,CASSLLAGGPTDTQYF,TGCGCCAGCAGCTTACTAGCGGGAGGGCCTACAGATACGCAGTATTTT
TRBJ1-5,NA,TRBV9,TRBD1,CASSTQGVGQPQHF,TGTGCCAGCAGCACGCAGGGGGTCGGTCAGCCCCAGCATTTT
TRBJ2-3,NA,TRBV29-1,NA,CSVVGGSTDTQYF,TGCAGCGTTGTTGGCGGGAGCACAGATACGCAGTATTTT